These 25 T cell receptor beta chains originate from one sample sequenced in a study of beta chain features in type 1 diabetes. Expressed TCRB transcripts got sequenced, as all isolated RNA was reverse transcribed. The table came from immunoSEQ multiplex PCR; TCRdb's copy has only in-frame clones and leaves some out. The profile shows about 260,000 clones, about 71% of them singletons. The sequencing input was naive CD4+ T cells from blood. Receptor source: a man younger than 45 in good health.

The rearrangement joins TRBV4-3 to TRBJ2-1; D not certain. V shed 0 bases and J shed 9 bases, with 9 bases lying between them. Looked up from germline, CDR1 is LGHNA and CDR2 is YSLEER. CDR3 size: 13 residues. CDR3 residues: CASSQDTWIEQFF. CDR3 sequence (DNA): TGCGCCAGCAGCCAAGACACTTGGATTGAGCAGTTCTTC.

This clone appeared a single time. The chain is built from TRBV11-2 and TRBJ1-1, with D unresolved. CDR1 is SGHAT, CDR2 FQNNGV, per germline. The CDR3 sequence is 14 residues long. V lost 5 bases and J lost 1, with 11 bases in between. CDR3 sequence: CASSLRRRNTEAFF. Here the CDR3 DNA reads TGTGCCAGCAGCCTACGACGGAGGAACACTGAAGCTTTCTTT.

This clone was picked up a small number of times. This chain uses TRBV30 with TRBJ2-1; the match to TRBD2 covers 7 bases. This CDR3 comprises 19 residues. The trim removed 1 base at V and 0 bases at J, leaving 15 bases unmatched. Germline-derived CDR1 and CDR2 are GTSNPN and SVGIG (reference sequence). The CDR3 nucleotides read TGTGCCTGGAGTGCTTCGGCTAGCGGTCCTCATTACTCCTACAATGAGCAGTTCTTC. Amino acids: CAWSASASGPHYSYNEQFF.

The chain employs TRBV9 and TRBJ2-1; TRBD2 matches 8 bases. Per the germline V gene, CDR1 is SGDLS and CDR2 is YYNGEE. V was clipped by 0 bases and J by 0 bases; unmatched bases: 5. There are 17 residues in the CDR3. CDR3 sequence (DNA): TGTGCCAGCAGCGTAGGCCTAGCGGGCCTCTCCTACAATGAGCAGTTCTTC. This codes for CASSVGLAGLSYNEQFF. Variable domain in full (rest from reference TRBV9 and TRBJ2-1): DSGVTQTPKHLITATGQRVTLRCSPRSGDLSVYWYQQSLDQGLQFLIQYYNGEERAKGNILERFSAQQFPDLHSELNLSSLELGDSALYFCASSVGLAGLSYNEQFFGPGTRLTVL.

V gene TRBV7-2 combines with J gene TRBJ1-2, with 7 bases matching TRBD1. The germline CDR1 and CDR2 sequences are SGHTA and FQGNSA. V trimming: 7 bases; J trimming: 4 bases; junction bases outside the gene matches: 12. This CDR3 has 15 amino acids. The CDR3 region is CASTRTGALGYGYTF. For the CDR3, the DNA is TGTGCCAGCACCCGGACAGGCGCTCTAGGCTATGGCTACACCTTC.

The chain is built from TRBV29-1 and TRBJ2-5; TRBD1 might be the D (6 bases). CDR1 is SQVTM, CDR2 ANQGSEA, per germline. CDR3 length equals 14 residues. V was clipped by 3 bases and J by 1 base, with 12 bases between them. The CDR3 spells CSVEGQGIQETQYF. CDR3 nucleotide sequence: TGCAGCGTTGAGGGCCAGGGGATCCAAGAGACCCAGTACTTC.

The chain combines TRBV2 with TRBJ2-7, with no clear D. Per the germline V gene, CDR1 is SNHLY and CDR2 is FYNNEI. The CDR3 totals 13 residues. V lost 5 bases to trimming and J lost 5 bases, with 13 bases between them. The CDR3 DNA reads TGTGCCAGCAGTCTGGGCCGCGGTGACGAGCAGTACTTC. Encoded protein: CASSLGRGDEQYF.

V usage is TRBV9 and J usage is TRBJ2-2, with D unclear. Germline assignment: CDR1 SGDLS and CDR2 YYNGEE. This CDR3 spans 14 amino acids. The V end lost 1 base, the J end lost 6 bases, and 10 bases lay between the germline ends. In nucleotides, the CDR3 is TGTGCCAGCAGCGTACTGGGGTCGGCCGGGGAGCTGTTTTTT. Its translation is CASSVLGSAGELFF.

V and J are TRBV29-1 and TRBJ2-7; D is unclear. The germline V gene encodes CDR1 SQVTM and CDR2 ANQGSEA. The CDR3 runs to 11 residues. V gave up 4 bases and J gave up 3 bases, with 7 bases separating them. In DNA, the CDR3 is TGCAGCGTTGGAAAGGGCTACGAGCAGTACTTC. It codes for CSVGKGYEQYF.

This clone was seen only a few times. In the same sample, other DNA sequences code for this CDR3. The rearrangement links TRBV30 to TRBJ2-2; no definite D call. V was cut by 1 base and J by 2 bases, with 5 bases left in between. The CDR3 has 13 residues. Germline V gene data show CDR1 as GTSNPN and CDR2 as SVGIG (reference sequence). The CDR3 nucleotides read TGTGCCTGGAGTGGGGCTAACACCGGGGAGCTGTTTTTT. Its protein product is CAWSGANTGELFF.

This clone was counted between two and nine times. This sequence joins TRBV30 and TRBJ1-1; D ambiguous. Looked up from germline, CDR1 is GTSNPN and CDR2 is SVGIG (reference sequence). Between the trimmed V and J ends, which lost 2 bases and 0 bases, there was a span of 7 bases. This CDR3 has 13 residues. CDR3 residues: CAWSSALNTEAFF. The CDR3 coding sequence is TGTGCCTGGAGTTCTGCACTGAACACTGAAGCTTTCTTT.

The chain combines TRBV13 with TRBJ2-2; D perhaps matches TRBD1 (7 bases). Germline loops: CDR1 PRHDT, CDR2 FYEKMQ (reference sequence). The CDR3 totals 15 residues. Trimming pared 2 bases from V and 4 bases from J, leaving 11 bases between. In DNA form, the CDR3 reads TGTGCCAGCAGCTTAAACAGGGGAGGCACCGGGGAGCTGTTTTTT. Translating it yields CASSLNRGGTGELFF.

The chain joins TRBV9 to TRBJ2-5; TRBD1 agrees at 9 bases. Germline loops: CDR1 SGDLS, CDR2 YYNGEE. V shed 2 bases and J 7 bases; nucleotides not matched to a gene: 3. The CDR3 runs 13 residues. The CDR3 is CASSVGQGWTQYF. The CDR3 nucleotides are TGTGCCAGCAGCGTGGGACAGGGTTGGACCCAGTACTTC.

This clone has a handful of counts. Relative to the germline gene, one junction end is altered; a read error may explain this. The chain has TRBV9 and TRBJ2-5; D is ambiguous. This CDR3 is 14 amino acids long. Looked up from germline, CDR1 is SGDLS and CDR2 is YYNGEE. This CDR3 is CASSVGAKQEAQYF. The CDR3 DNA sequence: TGTGCCAGCAGCGTAGGCGCAAAACAAGAGGCCCAGTACTTC.

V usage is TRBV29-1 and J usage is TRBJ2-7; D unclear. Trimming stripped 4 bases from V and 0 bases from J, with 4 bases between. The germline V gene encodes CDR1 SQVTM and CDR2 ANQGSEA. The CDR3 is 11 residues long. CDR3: CSVAYSYEQYF. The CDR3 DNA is TGCAGCGTTGCATACTCCTACGAGCAGTACTTC.

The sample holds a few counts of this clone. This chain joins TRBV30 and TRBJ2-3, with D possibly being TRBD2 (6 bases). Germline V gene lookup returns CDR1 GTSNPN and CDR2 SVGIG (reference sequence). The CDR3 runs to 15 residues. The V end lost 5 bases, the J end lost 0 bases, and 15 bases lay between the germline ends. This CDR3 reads CAWSTSKTSTDTQYF. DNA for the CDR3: TGTGCCTGGTCGACTAGTAAGACTAGCACAGATACGCAGTATTTT.

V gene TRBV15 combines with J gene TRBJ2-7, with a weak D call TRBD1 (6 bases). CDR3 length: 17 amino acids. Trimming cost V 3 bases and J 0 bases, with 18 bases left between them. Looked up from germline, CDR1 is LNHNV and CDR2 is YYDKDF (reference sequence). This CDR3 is CATSRGLQGRSSYEQYF. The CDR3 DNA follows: TGTGCCACCAGCAGGGGATTACAGGGAAGGAGCTCCTACGAGCAGTACTTC.

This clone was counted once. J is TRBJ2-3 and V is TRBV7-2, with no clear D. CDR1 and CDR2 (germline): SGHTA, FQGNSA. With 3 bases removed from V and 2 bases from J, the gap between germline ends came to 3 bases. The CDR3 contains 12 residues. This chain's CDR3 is CASSFYTDTQYF. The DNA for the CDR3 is TGTGCCAGCAGCTTCTACACAGATACGCAGTATTTT.

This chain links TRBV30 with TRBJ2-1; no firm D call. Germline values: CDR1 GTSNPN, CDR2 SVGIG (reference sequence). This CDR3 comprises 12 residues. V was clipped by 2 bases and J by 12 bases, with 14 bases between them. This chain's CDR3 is CAWSLPLGGQFF. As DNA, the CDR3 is TGTGCCTGGAGTTTGCCTCTCGGTGGGCAGTTCTTC. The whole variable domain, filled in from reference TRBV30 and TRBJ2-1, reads SQTIHQWPATLVQPVGSPLSLECTVEGTSNPNLYWYRQAAGRGLQLLFYSVGIGQISSEVPQNLSASRPQDRQFILSSKKLLLSDSGFYLCAWSLPLGGQFFGPGTRLTVL.

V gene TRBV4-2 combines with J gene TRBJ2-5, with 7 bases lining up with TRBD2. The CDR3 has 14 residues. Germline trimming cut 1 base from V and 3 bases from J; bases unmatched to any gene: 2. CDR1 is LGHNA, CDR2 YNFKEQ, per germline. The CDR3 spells CASSQVGREETQYF. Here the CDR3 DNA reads TGTGCCAGCAGCCAAGTGGGGAGGGAAGAGACCCAGTACTTC.

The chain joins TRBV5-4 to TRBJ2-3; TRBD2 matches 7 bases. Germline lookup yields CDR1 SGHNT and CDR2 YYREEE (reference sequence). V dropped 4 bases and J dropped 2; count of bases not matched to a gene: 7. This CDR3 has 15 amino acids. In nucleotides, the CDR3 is TGTGCCAGCAGCGGACTAGGCGGTATCACAGATACGCAGTATTTT. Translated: CASSGLGGITDTQYF.

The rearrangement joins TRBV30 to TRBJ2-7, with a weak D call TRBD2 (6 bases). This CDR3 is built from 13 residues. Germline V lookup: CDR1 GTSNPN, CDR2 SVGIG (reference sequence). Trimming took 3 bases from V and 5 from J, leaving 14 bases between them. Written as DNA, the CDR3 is TGTGCCTGGAGCGCGACCGGCGGGAACGAGCAGTACTTC. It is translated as CAWSATGGNEQYF.

For the CDR3, the DNA is TGTGCCAGCAGTTTAAGTAGCGGGAGGACAGATACGCAGTATTTT. Its protein product is CASSLSSGRTDTQYF. The chain recombines TRBV27 with TRBJ2-3; 10 positions agree with TRBD2. The germline gives CDR1 MNHEY, CDR2 SMNVEV (reference sequence). J lost 3 bases, V lost 2 bases, and 2 bases had no gene match. CDR3 length equals 15 residues.

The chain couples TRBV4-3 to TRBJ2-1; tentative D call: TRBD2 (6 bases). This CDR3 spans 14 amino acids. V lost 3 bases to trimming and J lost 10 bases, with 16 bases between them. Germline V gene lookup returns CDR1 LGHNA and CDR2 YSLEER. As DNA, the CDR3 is TGCGCCAGCAGCCAGGATCCACTGACTAGAGAGCAGTTCTTC. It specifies CASSQDPLTREQFF.

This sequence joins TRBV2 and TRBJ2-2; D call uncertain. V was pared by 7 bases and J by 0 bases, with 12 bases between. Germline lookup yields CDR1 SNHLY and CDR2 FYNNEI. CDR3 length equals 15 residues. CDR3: CASITATPNTGELFF. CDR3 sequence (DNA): TGTGCCAGCATAACGGCGACTCCGAACACCGGGGAGCTGTTTTTT.